This TCR beta chain was sequenced for a study of T cells after yellow fever vaccination. V lost 8 bases and J lost 0, with 14 bases in between. The CDR3 covers 15 residues. Template switching with 5'RACE generated the TCR cDNA and added a universal primer site and UMIs. TCRdb re-analysed the 5' RACE reads in MiXCR, keeping a single row per CDR3 protein. Among more than 300,000 distinct CDR3 sequences listed, 9.5% to 12% were seen once. This clonotype occurred a few times. Source: CD4+ T cells sorted from PBMCs, taken 45 days after the yellow fever booster vaccination. The chain has TRBV12-3 or TRBV12-4 and TRBJ1-5, with D possibly being TRBD1 (6 bases). This TCR came from a man between 18 and 35 years old who received the YFV17D yellow fever vaccine. The CDR3 is CASLLDSRSNQPQHF. CDR3 DNA sequence: TGTGCCAGCTTGCTGGACAGTCGTAGCAATCAGCCCCAGCATTTT.